The 11 T cell receptor beta chains given below trace back to one sample, sequenced in a study of blood T cell repertoires in COVID-19. The repertoire was sequenced with immunoSEQ multiplex PCR; TCRdb's copy has only in-frame clones and lacks some. The repertoire holds 240,000 or so clones, roughly four fifths seen once, with around 12% in the top ten. Sequencing used peripheral blood. The origin of the receptors is an older woman with active or convalescent COVID-19.

The chain recombines TRBV19 with TRBJ2-3; 8 nucleotides align to TRBD1. The CDR3 is made up of 15 amino acids. With 6 bases clipped from V and 4 bases from J, the junction kept 9 bases outside the gene matches. Germline values: CDR1 LNHDA, CDR2 SQIVND (reference sequence). The CDR3 coding sequence is TGTGCCAGTAGGGCCCCCCAGGGGGCCGCAGATACGCAGTATTTT. Its protein product is CASRAPQGAADTQYF.

The chain is built from TRBV6-5 and TRBJ1-4, with a tentative D call TRBD1 (5 bases). Germline lookup yields CDR1 MNHEY and CDR2 SVGAGI. The V gene lost 4 bases and the J gene lost 8 bases, with 14 bases spanning the gap. This CDR3 region has 14 residues. The chain's CDR3 is CASSWGNPGEKLFF. CDR3 nucleotide sequence: TGTGCCAGCAGTTGGGGTAACCCAGGGGAAAAACTGTTTTTT.

This chain links TRBV7-2 with TRBJ2-7; maybe TRBD1 (5 bases). V was cut by 1 base and J by 3 bases, with 22 bases left in between. Germline assignment: CDR1 SGHTA and CDR2 FQGNSA. The CDR3 is 18 amino acids. CDR3 amino acids: CASSLGKRGSWGLYEQYF. Here the CDR3 DNA reads TGTGCCAGCAGCTTAGGTAAAAGGGGCAGTTGGGGCCTCTACGAGCAGTACTTC.

The chain combines TRBV27 with TRBJ2-3; D possibly corresponds to TRBD2 (5 bases). This CDR3 is built from 14 residues. Germline lookup yields CDR1 MNHEY and CDR2 SMNVEV (reference sequence). Between the trimmed V and J ends, which lost 3 bases and 4 bases, there was a span of 11 bases. CDR3 loop: CASSFLNGADTQYF. As DNA, the CDR3 is TGTGCCAGCAGTTTCCTAAACGGGGCAGATACGCAGTATTTT.

About this clone: Other DNA sequences in the sample encode the same CDR3. The chain has TRBV5-1 and TRBJ1-4; no clear D gene. This CDR3 contains 14 residues. The V end was cut by 0 bases, the J end by 2 bases, with 5 bases between. The germline gives CDR1 SGHRS, CDR2 YFSETQ. The CDR3 sequence is CASSLGQTNEKLFF. The DNA for the CDR3 is TGCGCCAGCAGCTTGGGGCAGACTAATGAAAAACTGTTTTTT.

This chain connects TRBV7-2 to TRBJ2-4, with 8 bases aligning to TRBD1. CDR1 and CDR2 from the germline V gene are SGHTA and FQGNSA. The trim removed 5 bases at V and 6 bases at J, leaving 9 bases unmatched. There are 15 residues in the CDR3. CDR3 protein: CASSPQQGQGNIQYF. Written as DNA, the CDR3 is TGTGCCAGCAGCCCACAACAAGGACAGGGAAACATTCAGTACTTC.

This clone was seen a single time. The rearrangement links TRBV25-1 to TRBJ1-2; 7 nucleotides align to TRBD1. V was pared by 5 bases and J by 7 bases, with 10 bases of the junction left unmatched. Germline V CDR1 and CDR2: MGHDK, SYGVNS. The CDR3 has 14 amino acids. The CDR3 nucleotides are TGTGCCAGCAGTACCCACAGGGGTGGAGGTGGCTACACCTTC. It is translated as CASSTHRGGGGYTF.

This chain uses TRBV6-2 or TRBV6-3 with TRBJ2-5, with TRBD2 as a possible D gene (7 bases). This CDR3 is built from 16 residues. V gave up 0 bases and J gave up 3 bases, with 14 bases separating them. The V gene's germline CDR1 is MNHEY and CDR2 SVGEGT. The CDR3 nucleotides are TGTGCCAGCAGTTACTCGAGTGGGGGGGGCGAAGAGACCCAGTACTTC. This translates into CASSYSSGGGEETQYF.

V is TRBV7-2 and J is TRBJ2-3; D possibly corresponds to TRBD1 (5 bases). The CDR3 covers 14 residues. Germline V CDR1 and CDR2: SGHTA, FQGNSA. V was pared by 5 bases and J by 3 bases, with 12 bases between. The CDR3 region is CASSPMTATDTQYF. CDR3 sequence (DNA): TGTGCCAGCAGCCCTATGACAGCTACAGATACGCAGTATTTT.

V gene TRBV7-9 combines with J gene TRBJ2-7, with 15 bases fitting TRBD2. This CDR3 contains 16 residues. From germline, CDR1 is SEHNR and CDR2 FQNEAQ (reference sequence). V lost 4 bases to trimming and J lost 4 bases; unmatched junction nucleotides: 5. CDR3 bases: TGTGCCAGCAGCTCCGGGACTAGCGGGGGGAAATACGAGCAGTACTTC. It specifies CASSSGTSGGKYEQYF.

This clone was seen many times. V is TRBV4-2 and J is TRBJ1-5; D might be TRBD1 (5 bases). The CDR3 is made up of 13 amino acids. Germline V CDR1 and CDR2: LGHNA, YNFKEQ. The ends were cut back, 4 bases at V and 8 bases at J, with 12 bases in the middle. CDR3 nucleotides: TGTGCCAGCAGCCTCAAGTGGGGCGAGCCCCAGCATTTT. Its translation: CASSLKWGEPQHF.